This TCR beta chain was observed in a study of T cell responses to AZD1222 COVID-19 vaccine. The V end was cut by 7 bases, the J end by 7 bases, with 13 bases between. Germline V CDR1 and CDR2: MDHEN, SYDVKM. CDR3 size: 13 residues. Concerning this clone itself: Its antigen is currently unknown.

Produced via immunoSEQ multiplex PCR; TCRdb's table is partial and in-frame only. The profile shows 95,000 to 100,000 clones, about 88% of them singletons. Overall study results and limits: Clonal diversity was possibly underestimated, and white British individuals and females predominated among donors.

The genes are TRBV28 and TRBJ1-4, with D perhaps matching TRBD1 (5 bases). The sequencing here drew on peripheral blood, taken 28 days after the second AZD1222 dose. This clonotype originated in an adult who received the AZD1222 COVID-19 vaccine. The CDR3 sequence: CASIQGGSEKLFF. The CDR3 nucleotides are TGTGCCAGCATCCAGGGTGGAAGTGAAAAACTGTTTTTT. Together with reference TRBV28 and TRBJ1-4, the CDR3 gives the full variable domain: DVKVTQSSRYLVKRTGEKVFLECVQDMDHENMFWYRQDPGLGLRLIYFSYDVKMKEKGDIPEGYSVSREKKERFSLILESASTNQTSMYLCASIQGGSEKLFFGSGTQLSVL.